These T cell receptor beta chains were read from a single sample in a study of regulatory T cells in long-lasting Graves disease. From the multiplex PCR reads, TCRdb called clonotypes with MiXCR, one entry per CDR3 protein. The data show approximately 500,000 distinct CDR3 sequences, about 22% seen once. Sequenced material: peripheral blood mononuclear cells (PBMCs), taken when the disease was refractory, from a patient treated with antithyroid drugs. Receptor source: a female donor with Graves disease. The CDR3 runs from the conserved cysteine through the conserved F or W. Fields, in order: D gene, J gene, V gene, clone size, CDR3 DNA, CDR3 protein. The D gene is left open where the match is weak. Clone size, where shown, is once, few, many, or a class for clones that have expanded.

NA | TRBJ1-1 | TRBV28 | many | TGTGCCAGCAGTTTATTAGACGGACTATTGAACACTGAAGCTTTCTTT | CASSLLDGLLNTEAFF
NA | TRBJ2-5 | TRBV6-1 | few | TGTGCCAGCAGTGAAGTCCAGCATAACGGAGGGGAGACCCAGTACTTC | CASSEVQHNGGETQYF
NA | TRBJ2-2 | TRBV24-1 | NA | TGTGCCACCAGTGAGCCCTCAGGGAACACCGGGGAGCTGTTTTTT | CATSEPSGNTGELFF
NA | TRBJ2-7 | TRBV10-3 | NA | TGTGCCACCACGACTGGGGGGCGGACTCCCTACGAGCAGTACTTC | CATTTGGRTPYEQYF
NA | TRBJ1-1 | TRBV20-1 | many | TGCAGTGCTAGTCCGCAGCCTGGGCCTGAAGCTTTCTTT | CSASPQPGPEAFF
TRBD1 | TRBJ2-7 | TRBV7-9 | NA | TGTGCCAGCAGCGTGGACAGGGACGAGCAGTACTTC | CASSVDRDEQYF
TRBD2 | TRBJ2-1 | TRBV20-1 | once | TGCAGTGCTAGAGGAGCGGGAGGGCGCGCTGAGCAGTTCTTC | CSARGAGGRAEQFF
NA | TRBJ1-2 | TRBV11-2 | many | TGTGCCAGCAGCTTAGGGGCAGGGCGGTTTGGCTACACCTTC | CASSLGAGRFGYTF
NA | TRBJ1-2 | TRBV29-1 | many | TGCAGCGTTGCCATTCAGCCCAACTATGGCTACACCTTC | CSVAIQPNYGYTF
TRBD1 | TRBJ2-5 | TRBV5-1 | NA | TGCGCCAGCACGTTCGGACAGGCCGGGGAGACCCAGTACTTC | CASTFGQAGETQYF
NA | TRBJ2-2 | TRBV6-5 | many | TGTGCCAGCAGTTACTATTCCGCGGCAGCGAACACCGGGGAGCTGTTTTTT | CASSYYSAAANTGELFF
TRBD1 | TRBJ1-2 | TRBV7-2 | NA | TGTGCCAGCAGCTTCGGGGGACAGGGGTCTGACTATGGCTACACCTTC | CASSFGGQGSDYGYTF
NA | TRBJ1-5 | TRBV28 | NA | TGTGCCAGCAGTGACTCCGGGTTTGGGGATCAGCCCCAGCATTTT | CASSDSGFGDQPQHF
NA | TRBJ1-6 | TRBV2 | many | TGTGCCAGCAAGACCTCAGGGTACGACAATTCACCCCTCCACTTT | CASKTSGYDNSPLHF
TRBD1 | TRBJ1-1 | TRBV19 | once | TGTGCCAGTAGTATTTTGACAGGGGGGGCGGGCACTGAAGCTTTCTTT | CASSILTGGAGTEAFF
NA | TRBJ1-6 | TRBV20-1 | NA | TGCAGTGCTAGAGATCGGGAGGTCGTAGTCCCCGGGTTTTCACCCCTCCACTTT | CSARDREVVVPGFSPLHF
NA | TRBJ2-1 | TRBV28 | NA | TGTGCCAGCAGTGATCAACCGGATCGAGCCAATGAGCAGTTCTTC | CASSDQPDRANEQFF
NA | TRBJ2-1 | TRBV2 | NA | TGTGCCAGCACAGTGAGTCCCGAATACAATGAGCAGTTCTTC | CASTVSPEYNEQFF
TRBD2 | TRBJ2-7 | TRBV29-1 | few | TGCAGCGTTGACGCGAGCGGGAGGGGCTACGAGCAGTACTTC | CSVDASGRGYEQYF
TRBD1 | TRBJ2-4 | TRBV28 | many | TGTGCCAGCACGCCGGGACAGGGCAAAAACATTCAGTACTTC | CASTPGQGKNIQYF
TRBD2 | TRBJ2-5 | TRBV29-1 | NA | TGCAGCGTTTTGGGCACTTCGGGAGGAGAGACCCAGTACTTC | CSVLGTSGGETQYF
NA | TRBJ2-7 | TRBV4-3 | NA | TGCGCCAGCAGCCAACATTGGGGTAACTACGAGCAGTACTTC | CASSQHWGNYEQYF
TRBD1 | TRBJ1-1 | TRBV19 | NA | TGTGCCAGTAGTCCCCGGGACAGGGCTAACACTGAAGCTTTCTTT | CASSPRDRANTEAFF
TRBD2 | TRBJ2-7 | TRBV19 | few | TGTGCCAGTAGTATTCTGTCGGGAGGGCCGAGCGAGCAGTACTTC | CASSILSGGPSEQYF
NA | TRBJ1-2 | TRBV19 | few | TGTGCCAGTACTCGCCGAGCTCTCTTGGGCAATGACTATGGCTACACCTTC | CASTRRALLGNDYGYTF
NA | TRBJ1-2 | TRBV12-3/TRBV12-4 | many | TGTGCCAGCAGCTACACGACAGTGATCTATGGCTACACCTTC | CASSYTTVIYGYTF
NA | TRBJ1-1 | TRBV28 | many | TGTGCCAGCAGTTCCGCCGAACCGGGTACTGAAGCTTTCTTT | CASSSAEPGTEAFF
TRBD1 | TRBJ1-1 | TRBV7-9 | few | TGTGCCAGCACCAGGACAGGGGGTCTGAACACTGAAGCTTTCTTT | CASTRTGGLNTEAFF
NA | TRBJ2-7 | TRBV9 | NA | TGTGCCAGCAGCGTAGTGGGTTGGGGCGGCGAGCAGTACTTC | CASSVVGWGGEQYF
NA | TRBJ1-1 | TRBV30 | NA | TGTGCCTGGAGTGTACCCTTGGACAGTCACACTGAAGCTTTCTTT | CAWSVPLDSHTEAFF
NA | TRBJ1-4 | TRBV2 | many | TGTGCCAGCAGCGAGGGGTTGTCAACTAATGAAAAACTGTTTTTT | CASSEGLSTNEKLFF
TRBD1 | TRBJ1-3 | TRBV5-4 | NA | TGTGCCAGCAGCAGCACACAGGGGATTGGAAACACCATATATTTT | CASSSTQGIGNTIYF
TRBD1 | TRBJ1-2 | TRBV6-1 | many | TGTGCCAGCAGTGGAGGACAGGGGACTGCCGGCTACACCTTC | CASSGGQGTAGYTF
NA | TRBJ1-5 | TRBV2 | many | TGTGCCAGCAGGAGGGCAGTGGGCAATCAGCCCCAGCATTTT | CASRRAVGNQPQHF
TRBD2 | TRBJ2-7 | TRBV6-1 | many | TGTGCCAGCAGGATGAGACTAGCGGGGAATGGGGACGAGCAGTACTTC | CASRMRLAGNGDEQYF
NA | TRBJ2-7 | TRBV4-2 | few | TGTGACAGGCCCTACGAGCAGTACTTC | CDRPYEQYF
NA | TRBJ1-1 | TRBV30 | NA | TGTGCCTGGAGTGTAGAGGGGCTGAACACTGAAGCTTTCTTT | CAWSVEGLNTEAFF
NA | TRBJ2-7 | TRBV6-1 | NA | TGTGCCAGCAGTCAGGGACCCGAAGCTGGCGAGCAGTACTTC | CASSQGPEAGEQYF
NA | TRBJ1-1 | TRBV20-1 | few | TGCAGTGCTAGAGACCCTGAAGCTTTCTTT | CSARDPEAFF
TRBD2 | TRBJ2-7 | TRBV12-3/TRBV12-4 | many | TGTGCCAGCAGTTTCTCGGTAGCGGGAGCCTACGAGCAGTACTTC | CASSFSVAGAYEQYF
NA | TRBJ2-2 | TRBV5-5 | few | TGTGCCAGCAGCTTGGGTGGGACATTGACCGGGGAGCTGTTTTTT | CASSLGGTLTGELFF
TRBD1 | TRBJ1-1 | TRBV12-3/TRBV12-4 | many | TGTGCCAGCAGTTTAACAGGGGGACCTTTAGCTTTCTTT | CASSLTGGPLAFF
TRBD1 | TRBJ2-2 | TRBV4-1 | NA | TGCGCCAGCAGCCAAGGACAGGGATCCGGGGAGCTGTTTTTT | CASSQGQGSGELFF
NA | TRBJ1-3 | TRBV19 | NA | TGTGCCAGTAGTACCCGCGCGGGTACACTGGGCTCTGGAAACACCATATATTTT | CASSTRAGTLGSGNTIYF
TRBD1 | TRBJ1-2 | TRBV5-1 | few | TGCGCCAGCAGCTTGGACAGGGGTCTCCTTGGCTACACCTTC | CASSLDRGLLGYTF
TRBD1 | TRBJ2-7 | TRBV7-3 | NA | TGTGCCAGCAGTCGAGACAGGGTGGCCGAGCAGTACTTC | CASSRDRVAEQYF
NA | TRBJ2-5 | TRBV7-2 | NA | TGTGCCAGCAGGCAAACTGGGGGGACCCAGTACTTC | CASRQTGGTQYF
NA | TRBJ2-2 | TRBV11-2 | many | TGTGCCAGCAGCTCGACTAGTAGAATAACCGGGGAGCTGTTTTTT | CASSSTSRITGELFF
NA | TRBJ2-1 | TRBV29-1 | NA | TGCAGCGTCCGCCAAAGAGGCACAGGGGGGGACCATAATTTCTTC | CSVRQRGTGGDHNFF
NA | TRBJ1-2 | TRBV24-1 | many | TGTGCCACCAGTGAACGAGGGGGCTACACCTTC | CATSERGGYTF
NA | TRBJ2-7 | TRBV7-9 | NA | TGTGCCAGCAGCTTAGCGAAGTCGGGGTCCTCCTACGAGCAGTACTTC | CASSLAKSGSSYEQYF
NA | TRBJ1-1 | TRBV19 | once | TGTGCCAGTACCGCTGGGGGGGAATATAACACTGAAGCTTTCTTT | CASTAGGEYNTEAFF
NA | TRBJ2-7 | TRBV7-9 | NA | TGTGCCAGCAGCGGCTTACGAGGGGGACGCGAGCAGTACTTC | CASSGLRGGREQYF
NA | TRBJ1-1 | TRBV2 | many | TGTGCCAGCAGTGAAGCGCAGGGAGGGATAAGTGAAGCTTTCTTT | CASSEAQGGISEAFF
NA | TRBJ2-2 | TRBV12-3/TRBV12-4 | few | TGTGCCAGCAGTTCCGTCAGGGGATTCAACACCGGGGAGCTGTTTTTT | CASSSVRGFNTGELFF
NA | TRBJ2-3 | TRBV20-1 | NA | TGCAGTGCTATCCTAGGGGGCACAGATACGCAGTATTTT | CSAILGGTDTQYF
NA | TRBJ2-5 | TRBV28 | many | TGTGCCAGCAGTTTATCGGCGGGGCCCCCCAAGGGGTACTTC | CASSLSAGPPKGYF
NA | TRBJ1-1 | TRBV29-1 | few | TGCAGCGTTTACCCAGGGATCGCGAGAGAGCTGAACACTGAAGCTTTCTTT | CSVYPGIARELNTEAFF
NA | TRBJ2-2 | TRBV5-6 | few | TGTGCCAGCAGCTTGGGGGGCCCCGGGGAGCTGTTTTTT | CASSLGGPGELFF
NA | TRBJ1-5 | TRBV7-9 | few | TGTGCCAGCAGCTTAAATGATCCGGTGGGAAATCAGCCCCAGCATTTT | CASSLNDPVGNQPQHF